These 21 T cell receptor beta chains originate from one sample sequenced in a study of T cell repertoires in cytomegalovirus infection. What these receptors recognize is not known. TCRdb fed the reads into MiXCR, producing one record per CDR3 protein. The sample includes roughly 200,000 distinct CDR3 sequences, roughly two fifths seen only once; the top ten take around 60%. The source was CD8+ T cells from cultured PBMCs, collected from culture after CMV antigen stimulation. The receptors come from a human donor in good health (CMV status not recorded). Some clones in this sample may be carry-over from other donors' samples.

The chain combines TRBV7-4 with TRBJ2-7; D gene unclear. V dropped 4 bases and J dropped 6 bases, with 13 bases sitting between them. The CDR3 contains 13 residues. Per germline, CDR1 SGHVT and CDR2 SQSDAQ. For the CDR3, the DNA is TGTGCCAGCAGCTCCCACCTATCGGGCGAGCAGTACTTC. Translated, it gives CASSSHLSGEQYF.

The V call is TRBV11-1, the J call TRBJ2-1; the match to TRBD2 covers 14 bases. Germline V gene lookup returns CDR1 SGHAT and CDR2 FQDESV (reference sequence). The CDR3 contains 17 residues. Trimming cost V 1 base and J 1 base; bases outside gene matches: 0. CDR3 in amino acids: CASSLGTSGRSYNEQFF. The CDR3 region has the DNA TGTGCCAGCAGCTTAGGGACTAGCGGGAGGTCCTACAATGAGCAGTTCTTC.

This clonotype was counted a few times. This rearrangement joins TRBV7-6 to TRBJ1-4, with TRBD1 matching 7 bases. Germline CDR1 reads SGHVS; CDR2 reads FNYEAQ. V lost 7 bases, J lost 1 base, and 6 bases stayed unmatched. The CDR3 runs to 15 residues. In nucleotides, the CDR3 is TGTGCCAGCACCGAGGGGGCTGGAACTAATGAAAAACTGTTTTTT. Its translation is CASTEGAGTNEKLFF.

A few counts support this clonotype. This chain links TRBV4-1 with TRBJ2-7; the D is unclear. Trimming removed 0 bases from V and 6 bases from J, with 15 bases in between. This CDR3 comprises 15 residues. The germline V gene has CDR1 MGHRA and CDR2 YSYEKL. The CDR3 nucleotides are TGCGCCAGCAGCCAAGATCCTAGTGCAGGTAGCGAGCAGTACTTC. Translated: CASSQDPSAGSEQYF.

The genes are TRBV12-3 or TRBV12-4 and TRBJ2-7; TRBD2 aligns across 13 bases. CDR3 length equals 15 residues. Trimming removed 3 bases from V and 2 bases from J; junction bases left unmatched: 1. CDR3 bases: TGTGCCAGCAGTTTTGGACTAGCGGGAGCCTACGAGCAGTACTTC. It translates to CASSFGLAGAYEQYF.

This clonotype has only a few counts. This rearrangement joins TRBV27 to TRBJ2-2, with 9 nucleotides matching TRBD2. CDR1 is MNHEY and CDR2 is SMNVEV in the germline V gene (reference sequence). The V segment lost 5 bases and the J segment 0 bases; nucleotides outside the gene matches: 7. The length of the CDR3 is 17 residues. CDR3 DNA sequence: TGTGCCAGCAGTGAGCTTGGGACTAGCCCGAACACCGGGGAGCTGTTTTTT. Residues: CASSELGTSPNTGELFF.

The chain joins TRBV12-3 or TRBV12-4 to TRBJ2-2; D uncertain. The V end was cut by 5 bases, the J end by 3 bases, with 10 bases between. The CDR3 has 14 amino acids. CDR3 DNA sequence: TGTGCCAGCAGTATCGAGGCCTACACCGGGGAGCTGTTTTTT. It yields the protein CASSIEAYTGELFF.

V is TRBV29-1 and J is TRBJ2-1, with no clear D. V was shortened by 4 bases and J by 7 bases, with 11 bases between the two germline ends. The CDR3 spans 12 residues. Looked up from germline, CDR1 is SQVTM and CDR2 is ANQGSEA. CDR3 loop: CSVVGNENEQFF. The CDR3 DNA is TGCAGCGTTGTAGGGAACGAGAATGAGCAGTTCTTC.

As DNA, the CDR3 is TGTGCCAGCAGTCTGATCGCCACCACCTACGAGCAGTACTTC. Translated, it gives CASSLIATTYEQYF. The rearrangement joins TRBV27 to TRBJ2-7; D not resolved. The CDR3 covers 14 residues. CDR1 and CDR2 (germline): MNHEY, SMNVEV (reference sequence). V was clipped by 5 bases and J by 2 bases, with 13 bases between them.

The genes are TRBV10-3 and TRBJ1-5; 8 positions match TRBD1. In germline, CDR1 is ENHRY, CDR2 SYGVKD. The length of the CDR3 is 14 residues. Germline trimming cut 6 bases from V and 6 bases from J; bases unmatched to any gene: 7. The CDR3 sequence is CAIRSGQGGQPQHF. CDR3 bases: TGTGCCATCAGGTCCGGACAGGGTGGTCAGCCCCAGCATTTT.

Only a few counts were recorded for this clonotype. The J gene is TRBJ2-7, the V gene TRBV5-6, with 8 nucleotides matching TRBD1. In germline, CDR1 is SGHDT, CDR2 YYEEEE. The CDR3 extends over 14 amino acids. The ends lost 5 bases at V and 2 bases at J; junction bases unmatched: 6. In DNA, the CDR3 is TGTGCCAGCAGATCCTGGACAGGGCCCTACGAGCAGTACTTC. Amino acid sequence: CASRSWTGPYEQYF.

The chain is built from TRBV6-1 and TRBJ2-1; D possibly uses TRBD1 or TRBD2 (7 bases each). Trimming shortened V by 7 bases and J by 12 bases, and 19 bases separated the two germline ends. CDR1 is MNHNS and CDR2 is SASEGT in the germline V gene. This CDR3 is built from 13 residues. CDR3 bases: TGTGCCAGCAAGGGGGCGGGGGACTGGGGGCAGTTCTTC. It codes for CASKGAGDWGQFF.

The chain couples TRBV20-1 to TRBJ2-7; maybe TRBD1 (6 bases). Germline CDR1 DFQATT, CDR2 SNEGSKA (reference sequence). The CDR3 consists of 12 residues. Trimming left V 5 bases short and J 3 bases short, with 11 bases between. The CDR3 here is CSAHPTGYEQYF. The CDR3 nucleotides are TGCAGTGCTCACCCGACAGGCTACGAGCAGTACTTC.

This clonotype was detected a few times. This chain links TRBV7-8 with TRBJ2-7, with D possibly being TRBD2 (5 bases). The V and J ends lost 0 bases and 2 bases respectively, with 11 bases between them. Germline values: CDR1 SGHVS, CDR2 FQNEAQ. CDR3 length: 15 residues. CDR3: CASSLARAVAYEQYF. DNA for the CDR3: TGTGCCAGCAGCTTAGCGCGAGCGGTGGCCTACGAGCAGTACTTC.

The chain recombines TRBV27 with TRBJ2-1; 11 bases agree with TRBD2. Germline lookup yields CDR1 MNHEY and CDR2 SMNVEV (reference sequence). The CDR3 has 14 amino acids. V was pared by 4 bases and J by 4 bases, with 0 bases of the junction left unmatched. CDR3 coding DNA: TGTGCCAGCAGTTGGACTAGCGGGTACAATGAGCAGTTCTTC. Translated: CASSWTSGYNEQFF.

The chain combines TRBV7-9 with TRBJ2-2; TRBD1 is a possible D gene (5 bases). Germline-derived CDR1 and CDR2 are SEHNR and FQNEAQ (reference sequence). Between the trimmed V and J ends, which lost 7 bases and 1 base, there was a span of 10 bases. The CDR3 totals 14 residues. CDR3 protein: CASTSGQNTGELFF. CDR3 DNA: TGTGCCAGCACCTCCGGACAGAACACCGGGGAGCTGTTTTTT.

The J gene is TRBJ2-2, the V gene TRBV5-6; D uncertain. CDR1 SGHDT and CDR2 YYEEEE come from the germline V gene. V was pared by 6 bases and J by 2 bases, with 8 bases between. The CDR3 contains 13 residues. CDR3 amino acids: CASIRGNTGELFF. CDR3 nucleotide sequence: TGTGCCAGCATCAGAGGTAACACCGGGGAGCTGTTTTTT.

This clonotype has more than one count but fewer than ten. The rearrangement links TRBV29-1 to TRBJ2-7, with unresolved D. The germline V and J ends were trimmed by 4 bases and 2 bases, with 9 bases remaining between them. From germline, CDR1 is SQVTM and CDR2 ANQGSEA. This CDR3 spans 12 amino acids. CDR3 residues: CSVGFSTYEQYF. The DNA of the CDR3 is TGCAGCGTTGGGTTCAGCACCTACGAGCAGTACTTC.

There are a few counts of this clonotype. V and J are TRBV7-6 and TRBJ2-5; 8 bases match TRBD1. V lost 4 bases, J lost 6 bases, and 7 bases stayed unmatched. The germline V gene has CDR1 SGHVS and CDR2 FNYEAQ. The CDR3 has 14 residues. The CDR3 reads CASSSGTGRQTQYF. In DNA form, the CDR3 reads TGTGCCAGCAGCTCCGGGACAGGCCGACAGACCCAGTACTTC.

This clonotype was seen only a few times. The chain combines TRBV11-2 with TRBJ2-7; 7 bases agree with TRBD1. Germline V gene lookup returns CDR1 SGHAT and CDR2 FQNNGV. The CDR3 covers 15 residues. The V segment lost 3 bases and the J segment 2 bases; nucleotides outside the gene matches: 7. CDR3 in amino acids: CASSFIDRAPYEQYF. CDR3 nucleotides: TGTGCCAGCAGCTTCATCGACAGGGCCCCCTACGAGCAGTACTTC.

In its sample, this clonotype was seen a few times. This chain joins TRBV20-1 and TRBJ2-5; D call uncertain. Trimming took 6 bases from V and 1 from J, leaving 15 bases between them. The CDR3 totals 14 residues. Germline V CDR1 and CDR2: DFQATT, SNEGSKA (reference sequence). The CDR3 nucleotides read TGCAGTGCAGACCAAGAGGAGAGCCAAGAGACCCAGTACTTC. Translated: CSADQEESQETQYF.